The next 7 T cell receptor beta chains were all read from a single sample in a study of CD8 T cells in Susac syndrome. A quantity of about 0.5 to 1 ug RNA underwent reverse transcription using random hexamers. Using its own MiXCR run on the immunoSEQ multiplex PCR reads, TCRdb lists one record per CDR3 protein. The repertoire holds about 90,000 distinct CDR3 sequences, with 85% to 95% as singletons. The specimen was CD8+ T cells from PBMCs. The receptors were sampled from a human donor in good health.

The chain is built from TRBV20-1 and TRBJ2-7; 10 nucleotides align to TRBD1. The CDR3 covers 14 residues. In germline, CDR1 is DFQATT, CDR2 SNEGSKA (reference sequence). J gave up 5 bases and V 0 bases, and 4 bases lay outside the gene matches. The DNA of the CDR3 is TGCAGTGCTAGAGATTTTGGGACAGGGGACGAGCAGTACTTC. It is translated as CSARDFGTGDEQYF.

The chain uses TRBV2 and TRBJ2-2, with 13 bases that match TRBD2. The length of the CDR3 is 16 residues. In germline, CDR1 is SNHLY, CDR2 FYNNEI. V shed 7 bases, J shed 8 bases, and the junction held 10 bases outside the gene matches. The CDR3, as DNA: TGTGCCAGCACCATACTAGCGGGGGGGCCTAGAGGGGAGCTGTTTTTT. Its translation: CASTILAGGPRGELFF. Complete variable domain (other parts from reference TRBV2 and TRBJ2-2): EPEVTQTPSHQVTQMGQEVILRCVPISNHLYFYWYRQILGQKVEFLVSFYNNEISEKSEIFDDQFSVERPDGSNFTLKIRSTKLEDSAMYFCASTILAGGPRGELFFGEGSRLTVL.

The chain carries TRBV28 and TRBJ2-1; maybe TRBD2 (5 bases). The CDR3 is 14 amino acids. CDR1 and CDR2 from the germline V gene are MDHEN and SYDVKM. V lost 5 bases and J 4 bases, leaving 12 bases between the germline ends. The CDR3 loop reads CASSPFSGYNEQFF. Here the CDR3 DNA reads TGTGCCAGCAGTCCCTTTTCGGGGTACAATGAGCAGTTCTTC.

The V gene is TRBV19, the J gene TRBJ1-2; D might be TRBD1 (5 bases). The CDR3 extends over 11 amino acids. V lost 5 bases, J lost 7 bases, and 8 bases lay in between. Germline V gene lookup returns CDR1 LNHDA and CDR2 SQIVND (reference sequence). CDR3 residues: CASSYGAGYTF. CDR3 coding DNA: TGTGCCAGTAGTTATGGGGCTGGCTACACCTTC.

The CDR3 is CASSVAGNPYEQYF. The DNA of the CDR3 is TGTGCCAGCAGCGTAGCAGGGAACCCCTACGAGCAGTACTTC. The rearrangement joins TRBV9 to TRBJ2-7; D might be TRBD1 (5 bases). With 0 bases removed from V and 2 bases from J, the gap between germline ends came to 9 bases. Germline V CDR1 and CDR2: SGDLS, YYNGEE. The CDR3 totals 14 residues.

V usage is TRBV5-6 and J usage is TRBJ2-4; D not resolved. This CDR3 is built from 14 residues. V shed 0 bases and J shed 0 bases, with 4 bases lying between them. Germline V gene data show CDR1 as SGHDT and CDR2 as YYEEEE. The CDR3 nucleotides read TGTGCCAGCAGCTTGGGTCTAGCCAAAAACATTCAGTACTTC. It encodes CASSLGLAKNIQYF.

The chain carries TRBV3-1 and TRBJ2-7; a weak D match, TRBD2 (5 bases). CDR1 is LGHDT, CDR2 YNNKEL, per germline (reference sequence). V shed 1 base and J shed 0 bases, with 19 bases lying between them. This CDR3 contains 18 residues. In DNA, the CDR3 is TGTGCCAGCAGCCAAGTCGACTTGGGCGGGCCCCACTCCTACGAGCAGTACTTC. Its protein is CASSQVDLGGPHSYEQYF.